Listed below are T cell receptor beta chains from one sample, sequenced in a study of regulatory T cells in long-lasting Graves disease. TCRdb re-called the multiplex PCR reads through MiXCR, storing one row per CDR3 protein. Among about 470,000 distinct CDR3 sequences listed, 14% to 15% were seen once. The sample was also linked to a second study, of T cells in Graves' hyperthyroidism and ophthalmopathy.

The source material was peripheral blood mononuclear cells (PBMCs), sampled at new diagnosis, from a patient treated with antithyroid drugs. These receptors came from a woman in her thirties with Graves disease. CDR3s include the opening cysteine and the closing phenylalanine or tryptophan. D genes are given only for firm matches. Clone size, where shown, is once, few, many, or a class for clones that have expanded.

V gene	clone size	D gene	J gene	CDR3 protein	CDR3 DNA
TRBV7-3	few	TRBD2	TRBJ2-3	CASSLTGGLAGNTDTQYF	TGTGCCAGCAGCTTAACGGGGGGGCTAGCGGGAAACACAGATACGCAGTATTTT
TRBV2	many	TRBD1	TRBJ1-1	CASSAGTVNTEAFF	TGTGCCAGCAGCGCCGGGACAGTCAACACTGAAGCTTTCTTT
TRBV13	NA	NA	TRBJ2-7	CASIFGSSGVGEQYF	TGTGCCAGTATTTTTGGATCGAGTGGCGTGGGCGAGCAGTACTTC
TRBV5-1	many	TRBD1	TRBJ1-2	CASSLVAGGYGYTF	TGCGCCAGCAGCTTGGTGGCAGGGGGCTATGGCTACACCTTC
TRBV12-3/TRBV12-4	many	TRBD2	TRBJ2-7	CASSSGGGYEQYF	TGCGCCAGCAGCTCGGGAGGGGGCTACGAGCAGTACTTC
TRBV20-1	many	TRBD1	TRBJ1-2	CSARDLLTGEYSGYTF	TGCAGTGCTAGAGATCTCCTTACAGGGGAGTATTCTGGCTACACCTTC
TRBV6-5	many	TRBD2	TRBJ2-1	CASSSPRLAGNNEQFF	TGTGCCAGCAGTTCCCCGCGACTAGCGGGCAACAATGAGCAGTTCTTC
TRBV5-4	many	NA	TRBJ2-1	CASSLVGASYNEQFF	TGTGCCAGCAGCTTGGTGGGGGCATCCTACAATGAGCAGTTCTTC
TRBV27	many	NA	TRBJ2-3	CASTGERGTDTQYF	TGTGCCAGCACCGGGGAGAGGGGCACAGATACGCAGTATTTT
TRBV19	NA	TRBD1	TRBJ2-7	CASSIGRGPSEQYF	TGTGCCAGTAGTATAGGCAGGGGGCCCTCCGAGCAGTACTTC
TRBV11-2	NA	TRBD2	TRBJ2-1	CASSWTSGRGHEQFF	TGTGCCAGCAGCTGGACTAGCGGGAGAGGCCATGAGCAGTTCTTC
TRBV30	many	NA	TRBJ1-5	CAWSGGGAQPQHF	TGTGCCTGGAGTGGTGGGGGAGCACAGCCCCAGCATTTT
TRBV15	few	TRBD1	TRBJ1-5	CATSRDRGQGANQPQHF	TGTGCCACCAGCAGAGACCGGGGACAGGGGGCTAATCAGCCCCAGCATTTT
TRBV3-1	NA	NA	TRBJ2-4	CASSQALEGPLGIQYF	TGTGCCAGCAGCCAAGCTTTGGAGGGCCCTTTAGGCATTCAGTACTTC
TRBV7-9	many	NA	TRBJ2-1	CASSPGSGNEQFF	TGTGCCAGCAGCCCCGGGTCCGGCAATGAGCAGTTCTTC
TRBV20-1	few	NA	TRBJ1-5	CSASHYSNQPQHF	TGCAGTGCTAGTCATTATAGCAATCAGCCCCAGCATTTT
TRBV29-1	many	NA	TRBJ1-1	CSVGNRGNTEAFF	TGCAGCGTTGGGAATCGGGGGAACACTGAAGCTTTCTTT
TRBV7-3	NA	TRBD2	TRBJ2-1	CASSLTLAGRNNEQFF	TGTGCCAGCAGCTTAACGTTAGCGGGACGGAACAATGAGCAGTTCTTC
TRBV5-1	NA	NA	TRBJ2-3	CASSSRWEGADTQYF	TGCGCCAGCAGCTCCCGGTGGGAAGGGGCAGATACGCAGTATTTT
TRBV11-2	many	NA	TRBJ2-7	CASSLTAGTTYEQYF	TGTGCCAGCAGCTTAACGGCAGGGACCACCTACGAGCAGTACTTC